The rows below give T cell receptor beta chains drawn from one sample of a study of blood T cell repertoires in COVID-19. Sequenced by immunoSEQ multiplex PCR; TCRdb stores in-frame clones only, minus some. The sample has 69,000 or so clones; approximately 78% are singletons. Sequencing input: peripheral blood. These receptors were taken from a woman older than 75 with active or convalescent COVID-19. CDR3s include the opening cysteine and the closing phenylalanine or tryptophan. Fields, in order: D gene, J gene, clone size, V gene, CDR3 protein, CDR3 DNA. D genes are given only for firm matches. Clone size is stated in some rows and not others, as once, few, many or a class when expanded.

>NA|TRBJ1-1|few|TRBV5-1
CASSKQAMNTEAFF
TGCGCCAGCAGCAAACAGGCGATGAACACTGAAGCTTTCTTT
>NA|TRBJ1-2|NA|TRBV14
CASSQILGQNTNYGYTF
TGTGCCAGCAGCCAAATTCTAGGCCAGAACACTAACTATGGCTACACCTTC
>TRBD2|TRBJ2-1|NA|TRBV10-2
CASRRTSGYNEQFF
TGCGCCAGCAGACGAACTAGCGGTTACAATGAGCAGTTCTTC
>NA|TRBJ2-3|NA|TRBV6-5
CASSQLGDTQYF
TGTGCCAGCAGTCAACTTGGAGATACGCAGTATTTT
>NA|TRBJ2-5|NA|TRBV11-2
CASSPRYGGETQYF
TGTGCCAGCAGCCCTAGGTACGGCGGGGAGACCCAGTACTTC
>NA|TRBJ1-1|NA|TRBV6-2/TRBV6-3
CASSYSRGRNTEAFF
TGTGCCAGCAGTTACTCGCGGGGGAGGAACACTGAAGCTTTCTTT
>TRBD2|TRBJ2-2|NA|TRBV7-2
CASSLGLAYTDRELFF
TGTGCCAGCAGCCTCGGACTAGCCTATACCGATCGGGAGCTGTTTTTT
>NA|TRBJ2-1|NA|TRBV19
CASSRTASSYNEQFF
TGTGCCAGTAGTCGGACTGCAAGCTCCTACAATGAGCAGTTCTTC
>TRBD2|TRBJ2-3|NA|TRBV7-7
CASSPGGVSGWDTQYF
TGTGCTAGCAGCCCCGGGGGGGTGAGCGGTTGGGATACGCAGTATTTT
>NA|TRBJ2-2|NA|TRBV6-5
CASSPPAALTGELFF
TGTGCCAGCAGTCCGCCGGCGGCCCTCACCGGGGAGCTGTTTTTT
>TRBD1|TRBJ1-6|NA|TRBV4-2
CASSQDRTGSAGSPLHF
TGTGCCAGCAGCCAAGATCGGACAGGGAGTGCTGGATCACCCCTCCACTTT
>TRBD1|TRBJ2-6|NA|TRBV7-2
CASSPGQGSPGANVLTF
TGTGCCAGCAGCCCGGGACAGGGATCACCCGGGGCCAACGTCCTGACTTTC
>NA|TRBJ2-7|NA|TRBV7-6
CASSLARSDYLSFEQYF
TGTGCCAGCAGCTTAGCAAGGTCGGACTATTTATCATTCGAGCAGTACTTC
>NA|TRBJ2-2|NA|TRBV6-5
CASSRLTANTGELFF
TGTGCCAGCAGTAGACTAACAGCGAACACCGGGGAGCTGTTTTTT
>TRBD1|TRBJ2-1|NA|TRBV5-1
CASSLAWQGVGGEQFF
TGCGCCAGCAGCTTGGCATGGCAGGGGGTTGGAGGCGAGCAGTTCTTC
>NA|TRBJ2-5|NA|TRBV5-1
CASSLPAVPRETQYF
TGCGCCAGCAGCTTGCCAGCGGTCCCAAGAGAGACCCAGTACTTC
>TRBD1|TRBJ1-1|NA|TRBV7-2
CASSLGGQGNTEAFF
TGTGCCAGCAGCTTGGGGGGACAGGGGAACACTGAAGCTTTCTTT
>NA|TRBJ1-1|NA|TRBV7-9
CASSFGRGRDTEAFF
TGTGCCAGCAGCTTCGGAAGGGGGAGGGACACTGAAGCTTTCTTT
>NA|TRBJ1-6|NA|TRBV6-1
CASSEAPGRGMSPLHF
TGTGCCAGCAGTGAAGCTCCGGGAAGGGGGATGTCACCCCTCCACTTT
>NA|TRBJ2-3|NA|TRBV28
CASTAPSGSVADTQYF
TGTGCCAGCACCGCCCCGTCGGGGTCAGTCGCAGATACGCAGTATTTT
>TRBD1|TRBJ2-7|few|TRBV2
CASRGRTGDHEQYF
TGTGCCAGCAGGGGCCGGACAGGGGACCACGAGCAGTACTTC
>NA|TRBJ1-1|NA|TRBV4-2
CASSQDEARSTEAFF
TGTGCCAGCAGCCAAGATGAGGCCCGCAGCACTGAAGCTTTCTTT
>NA|TRBJ1-2|NA|TRBV5-1
CASSLSFETVAGYTF
TGCGCCAGCAGCTTGTCCTTCGAGACAGTGGCTGGCTACACCTTC
>NA|TRBJ2-7|NA|TRBV7-2
CASSLGGGYEQYF
TGTGCCAGCAGCTTAGGTGGGGGGTACGAGCAGTACTTC
>NA|TRBJ1-1|NA|TRBV12-3/TRBV12-4
CASNIRGTTEAFF
TGTGCCAGCAATATACGGGGTACCACTGAAGCTTTCTTT
>NA|TRBJ1-6|NA|TRBV27
CASTGSGQGGNSPLHF
TGTGCCAGCACCGGGTCTGGGCAGGGTGGTAATTCACCCCTCCACTTT
>TRBD2|TRBJ2-3|NA|TRBV7-9
CASSQGLAGPTDTQYF
TGTGCCAGCAGCCAGGGACTAGCGGGACCCACAGATACGCAGTATTTT
>NA|TRBJ1-6|NA|TRBV6-2/TRBV6-3
CASSYANSPLHF
TGTGCCAGCAGTTACGCGAATTCACCCCTCCACTTT
>NA|TRBJ1-4|NA|TRBV27
CASRNGAMNEKLFF
TGTGCCAGCAGGAACGGAGCCATGAATGAAAAACTGTTTTTT
>NA|TRBJ2-5|medium-sized|TRBV4-3
CASSPTPTRGQETQYF
TGCGCCAGCAGCCCAACGCCGACTAGGGGACAAGAGACCCAGTACTTC
>TRBD1|TRBJ2-7|NA|TRBV7-3
CASSLAGTGTYEQYF
TGTGCCAGCAGCTTGGCCGGGACAGGGACTTACGAGCAGTACTTC
>NA|TRBJ1-1|NA|TRBV28
CASSQGLRYTEAFF
TGTGCCAGCAGCCAGGGGCTTAGATACACTGAAGCTTTCTTT
>TRBD1|TRBJ2-7|NA|TRBV28
CATSGQGLVYEQYF
TGTGCCACATCGGGACAGGGATTAGTCTACGAGCAGTACTTC
>NA|TRBJ2-7|NA|TRBV2
CASSEAPGREYEQYF
TGTGCCAGCAGTGAAGCCCCAGGCAGGGAATACGAGCAGTACTTC
>NA|TRBJ2-7|NA|TRBV11-2
CASSSFSGPYEQYF
TGTGCCAGCAGCTCGTTCAGCGGGCCGTACGAGCAGTACTTC
>NA|TRBJ2-5|many|TRBV11-3
CASSFGSGFETQYF
TGTGCCAGCAGCTTCGGTTCAGGCTTTGAGACCCAGTACTTC
>NA|TRBJ1-2|NA|TRBV2
CASSEQSYGYTF
TGTGCCAGCAGTGAACAGTCCTATGGCTACACCTTC